The 30 T cell receptor beta chains reported below all come from one sample, sequenced in a study of blood T cell repertoires in COVID-19. Clones were read by immunoSEQ multiplex PCR, and TCRdb kept only the in-frame ones, dropping some. The sample has more than 400,000 clones; about 90% are singletons. The sequenced material came from PBMCs or T cells enriched from blood (not recorded which). Receptors were obtained from a man aged 18-30 years who had recovered from COVID-19.

V is TRBV11-2 and J is TRBJ2-7; a possible D gene is TRBD2 (5 bases). Germline-derived CDR1 and CDR2 are SGHAT and FQNNGV. V was shortened by 5 bases and J by 6 bases, with 14 bases between the two germline ends. CDR3 length: 13 amino acids. The chain's CDR3 is CASSPPGVAEQYF. DNA for the CDR3: TGTGCCAGCAGCCCCCCCGGGGTAGCCGAGCAGTACTTC.

The rearrangement joins TRBV3-1 (or the pseudogene TRBV3-2) to TRBJ1-1; D remains unclear. The CDR3 is 14 residues long. Germline V lookup: CDR1 LGHDT, CDR2 YNNKEL (reference sequence). The V gene lost 4 bases and the J gene lost 1 base, with 10 bases spanning the gap. The CDR3 DNA reads as TGTGCCAGCAGCCCGTTATCGGGGAACACTGAAGCTTTCTTT. Amino acid sequence: CASSPLSGNTEAFF.

The V call is TRBV6-5, the J call TRBJ1-5, with 7 bases fitting TRBD1. The ends lost 8 bases at V and 5 bases at J; junction bases unmatched: 6. Germline CDR1 and CDR2: MNHEY and SVGAGI. This CDR3 is 13 amino acids long. CDR3: CASGSGGDQPQHF. The CDR3 DNA is TGTGCCAGCGGTTCAGGGGGAGATCAGCCCCAGCATTTT.

The chain couples TRBV7-3 to TRBJ2-7, with a tentative D call TRBD1 (6 bases). The germline CDR1 and CDR2 sequences are SGHTA and FQGTGA. Trimming took 0 bases from V and 2 from J, leaving 11 bases between them. The CDR3 is 15 amino acids. The CDR3 reads CASSLTAGVAYEQYF. CDR3 bases: TGTGCCAGCAGCTTAACGGCAGGGGTAGCCTACGAGCAGTACTTC. Using reference TRBV7-3 and TRBJ2-7 for the parts outside the CDR3, the full variable domain is GAGVSQTPSNKVTEKGKYVELRCDPISGHTALYWYRQSLGQGPEFLIYFQGTGAADDSGLPNDRFFAVRPEGSVSTLKIQRTERGDSAVYLCASSLTAGVAYEQYFGPGTRLTVT.

The CDR3 here is CASRKPGGAPRTFF. CDR3 sequence (DNA): TGCGCCAGCAGAAAACCGGGGGGGGCGCCGCGGACTTTCTTT. The chain links TRBV4-1 to TRBJ1-1; a possible D gene is TRBD1 (6 bases). Per germline, CDR1 MGHRA and CDR2 YSYEKL. The V end was cut by 6 bases, the J end by 12 bases, with 23 bases between. The CDR3 is 14 residues long.

This sequence joins TRBV19 and TRBJ1-6; 7 bases align to TRBD1. CDR3 length equals 16 residues. Looked up from germline, CDR1 is LNHDA and CDR2 is SQIVND (reference sequence). V dropped 5 bases and J dropped 3; count of bases not matched to a gene: 7. The CDR3 sequence is CASSVQGPGYNSPLHF. The CDR3 DNA is TGTGCCAGTAGTGTACAGGGGCCGGGCTATAATTCACCCCTCCACTTT.

This rearrangement joins TRBV28 to TRBJ1-5; D is possibly TRBD1 (6 bases). Between the trimmed V and J ends, which lost 5 bases and 4 bases, there was a span of 18 bases. This CDR3 region has 16 residues. Per the germline V gene, CDR1 is MDHEN and CDR2 is SYDVKM. The CDR3, as DNA: TGTGCCAGCAGTCCGGGGACACCCTTTCGGAATCAGCCCCAGCATTTT. It translates to CASSPGTPFRNQPQHF.

The CDR3 region has the DNA TGTGCCAGCAGTGGACAGGGGGTAAATCAGCCCCAGCATTTT. Translating it yields CASSGQGVNQPQHF. This chain links TRBV2 with TRBJ1-5, with 9 bases aligning to TRBD1. Looked up from germline, CDR1 is SNHLY and CDR2 is FYNNEI. V was pared by 4 bases and J by 4 bases, with 2 bases of the junction left unmatched. This CDR3 comprises 14 residues.

The CDR3 region is CASSQGTGGSGYTF. The CDR3 bases are TGTGCCAGCAGCCAGGGGACAGGGGGCAGTGGCTACACCTTC. The rearrangement joins TRBV14 to TRBJ1-2, with 12 bases identical to TRBD1. The germline V gene encodes CDR1 SGHDN and CDR2 FVKESK. Germline trimming cut 3 bases from V and 7 bases from J; bases unmatched to any gene: 3. The CDR3 covers 14 residues.

The chain uses TRBV18 and TRBJ2-2, with TRBD1 matching over 9 bases. Germline lookup yields CDR1 KGHSH and CDR2 LQKENI. Trimming removed 6 bases from V and 6 bases from J; junction bases left unmatched: 8. This CDR3 has 15 amino acids. The CDR3 sequence: CASSPGTGRPGELFF. CDR3 DNA sequence: TGTGCCAGCTCCCCCGGGACAGGGAGACCCGGGGAGCTGTTTTTT.

This clone is a singleton in its sample. This chain links TRBV5-8 with TRBJ1-1; tentatively, D is TRBD1 (5 bases). Germline loops: CDR1 SGHTS, CDR2 YDEGEE. The CDR3 spans 14 residues. Trimming took 4 bases from V and 4 from J, leaving 14 bases between them. CDR3 loop: CASSHRQFTTEAFF. The CDR3, as DNA: TGTGCCAGCAGCCACCGACAGTTTACCACTGAAGCTTTCTTT.

The rearrangement joins TRBV29-1 to TRBJ1-1; 7 positions match TRBD1. The junction had 23 bases not matched to a gene; V was cut back by 1 base and J by 0 bases. Germline V lookup: CDR1 SQVTM, CDR2 ANQGSEA. This CDR3 has 21 amino acids. CDR3: CSVEAWSRQGPSRDLNTEAFF. The DNA of the CDR3 is TGCAGCGTTGAAGCCTGGTCCCGACAGGGACCTTCGCGCGATTTGAACACTGAAGCTTTCTTT.

The sample holds one count of this clone. This chain connects TRBV7-9 to TRBJ1-4; TRBD1 matches at 7 bases. Germline lookup yields CDR1 SEHNR and CDR2 FQNEAQ (reference sequence). This CDR3 has 14 residues. J was trimmed by 5 bases and V by 4 bases; bases with no gene match: 4. The CDR3 loop reads CASSSGTANEKLFF. CDR3 in DNA: TGTGCCAGCAGCTCAGGGACAGCAAATGAAAAACTGTTTTTT.

This clone appeared a few times. The CDR3 nucleotides are TGTGCCAGCTCTTATCCGGGACTATTGGCAAACACCATATATTTT. Translated: CASSYPGLLANTIYF. J is TRBJ1-3 and V is TRBV7-9, with a possible D match to TRBD1 (5 bases). The CDR3 is made up of 15 amino acids. The germline CDR1 and CDR2 sequences are SEHNR and FQNEAQ (reference sequence). V was clipped by 8 bases and J by 6 bases, with 20 bases between them.

The V call is TRBV11-2, the J call TRBJ2-1; D is possibly TRBD2 (5 bases). The CDR3 extends over 16 amino acids. The V and J ends lost 5 bases and 1 base respectively, with 15 bases between them. CDR1 and CDR2 from the germline V gene are SGHAT and FQNNGV. DNA for the CDR3: TGTGCCAGCAGCGATACCCAGCGGAATTCCTACAATGAGCAGTTCTTC. It specifies CASSDTQRNSYNEQFF.

This rearrangement joins TRBV10-3 to TRBJ1-5; weak D call: TRBD1 (5 bases). V was pared by 2 bases and J by 2 bases, with 10 bases between. Per the germline V gene, CDR1 is ENHRY and CDR2 is SYGVKD. The length of the CDR3 is 15 residues. In DNA, the CDR3 is TGTGCCATCAGTGAGATGGACAAGGGCAATCAGCCCCAGCATTTT. Its translation: CAISEMDKGNQPQHF.

The V and J genes are TRBV6-5 and TRBJ1-4, with D tentatively TRBD1 (6 bases). The CDR3 is made up of 14 amino acids. Germline lookup yields CDR1 MNHEY and CDR2 SVGAGI. Trimming left V 7 bases short and J 4 bases short, with 13 bases between. The CDR3 DNA reads TGTGCCAGCAATAAACAGGGTTATAATGAAAAACTGTTTTTT. Its translation: CASNKQGYNEKLFF.

This chain links TRBV4-1 with TRBJ1-2; the D gene is possibly TRBD1 (5 bases). Per the germline V gene, CDR1 is MGHRA and CDR2 is YSYEKL. Trimming left V 3 bases short and J 1 base short, with 15 bases between. The CDR3 consists of 16 residues. The CDR3 protein is CASSQLQGGYNYGYTF. The CDR3 DNA is TGCGCCAGCAGCCAGTTGCAGGGTGGATATAACTATGGCTACACCTTC.

This chain uses TRBV5-8 with TRBJ1-2; 11 bases agree with TRBD1. Germline trimming cut 4 bases from V and 4 bases from J; bases unmatched to any gene: 6. The germline CDR1 and CDR2 sequences are SGHTS and YDEGEE. The CDR3 spans 15 residues. The CDR3 spells CASSPGTGGSYGYTF. The CDR3, as DNA: TGTGCCAGCAGCCCCGGGACAGGGGGTTCCTATGGCTACACCTTC.

The rearrangement links TRBV10-3 to TRBJ1-2; possibly TRBD1 for D (6 bases). The CDR3 is 13 residues long. Trimming removed 10 bases at V and 6 bases at J, with 18 bases between. CDR1 ENHRY and CDR2 SYGVKD come from the germline V gene. CDR3 sequence: CASQSGGGDGYTF. DNA for the CDR3: TGTGCCAGCCAGTCGGGGGGGGGCGATGGCTACACCTTC.

The chain's CDR3 is CASSRTETGELFF. CDR3 nucleotide sequence: TGTGCCAGCAGTAGGACAGAGACCGGGGAGCTGTTTTTT. This chain uses TRBV2 with TRBJ2-2; TRBD1 might be the D (6 bases). In germline, CDR1 is SNHLY, CDR2 FYNNEI. This CDR3 is 13 amino acids long. V lost 5 bases and J 5 bases, leaving 9 bases between the germline ends. The full variable domain, its missing parts supplied by reference TRBV2 and TRBJ2-2, is EPEVTQTPSHQVTQMGQEVILRCVPISNHLYFYWYRQILGQKVEFLVSFYNNEISEKSEIFDDQFSVERPDGSNFTLKIRSTKLEDSAMYFCASSRTETGELFFGEGSRLTVL.

To note about this clone: Other DNA sequences in this sample translate to the same CDR3. The V gene is TRBV24-1, the J gene TRBJ1-1; possible D gene TRBD1, 6 bases. This CDR3 has 13 residues. The germline V and J ends were trimmed by 7 bases and 2 bases, with 10 bases remaining between them. The germline CDR1 and CDR2 sequences are KGHDR and SFDVKD. The CDR3 reads CATRQGGNTEAFF. CDR3 nucleotides: TGTGCCACCAGACAGGGCGGAAACACTGAAGCTTTCTTT.

The rearrangement links TRBV6-1 to TRBJ2-7, with 9 nucleotides matching TRBD1. The V segment lost 1 base and the J segment 2 bases; nucleotides outside the gene matches: 3. The CDR3 covers 15 residues. The germline CDR1 and CDR2 sequences are MNHNS and SASEGT. CDR3 bases: TGTGCCAGCAGTGAAGGGGACAGGGTTACCTACGAGCAGTACTTC. Its protein product is CASSEGDRVTYEQYF.

The V gene is TRBV5-1, the J gene TRBJ1-2; D gene unclear. Trimming removed 0 bases from V and 2 bases from J, with 11 bases in between. The germline V gene encodes CDR1 SGHRS and CDR2 YFSETQ. The CDR3 loop spans 15 amino acids. The CDR3 DNA follows: TGCGCCAGCAGCTTGGAAGGAGGTGGGAACTATGGCTACACCTTC. The encoded protein is CASSLEGGGNYGYTF.

The chain combines TRBV5-1 with TRBJ1-6; D not certain. Trimming cost V 4 bases and J 8 bases, with 19 bases left between them. CDR1 SGHRS and CDR2 YFSETQ come from the germline V gene. The CDR3 runs 16 residues. DNA of the CDR3: TGCGCCAGCAGCCCTCTTCCAGGAGGGTTGGATTCACCCCTCCACTTT. Encoded protein: CASSPLPGGLDSPLHF.

The rearrangement links TRBV28 to TRBJ2-7; no reliable D call. Trimming stripped 1 base from V and 0 bases from J, with 4 bases between. The CDR3 runs to 13 residues. Germline V gives CDR1 MDHEN, CDR2 SYDVKM. CDR3 residues: CASSLSISYEQYF. The CDR3 bases are TGTGCCAGCAGTTTATCTATCTCCTACGAGCAGTACTTC.

This sequence joins TRBV7-2 and TRBJ1-6; tentatively, D is TRBD1 (5 bases). V lost 4 bases and J lost 3, with 10 bases in between. The CDR3 has 15 residues. Germline CDR1 SGHTA, CDR2 FQGNSA. CDR3 sequence (DNA): TGTGCCAGCAGCTCCAGACAGCTCTATAATTCACCCCTCCACTTT. As protein: CASSSRQLYNSPLHF.

The chain uses TRBV28 and TRBJ2-1, with 14 positions matching TRBD2. Germline V gene lookup returns CDR1 MDHEN and CDR2 SYDVKM. V lost 2 bases to trimming and J lost 7 bases; unmatched junction nucleotides: 4. This CDR3 contains 16 residues. CDR3 DNA: TGTGCCAGCAGTTTAGAGGGACTAGCGGGAGTGAATGAGCAGTTCTTC. Translation: CASSLEGLAGVNEQFF. The whole variable domain, remainder taken from reference TRBV28 and TRBJ2-1, is DVKVTQSSRYLVKRTGEKVFLECVQDMDHENMFWYRQDPGLGLRLIYFSYDVKMKEKGDIPEGYSVSREKKERFSLILESASTNQTSMYLCASSLEGLAGVNEQFFGPGTRLTVL.

The chain recombines TRBV11-3 with TRBJ1-2, with D maybe TRBD1 (6 bases). The CDR3 consists of 13 residues. Germline assignment: CDR1 SGHNT and CDR2 YENEEA. V was cut by 5 bases and J by 8 bases, with 15 bases left in between. The CDR3 DNA follows: TGTGCCAGCAGCGTGACAGGACCGGAGGGCTACACCTTC. It encodes CASSVTGPEGYTF.

The chain links TRBV5-1 to TRBJ1-4; 10 bases align to TRBD1. The trim removed 4 bases at V and 7 bases at J, leaving 4 bases unmatched. Germline CDR1 SGHRS, CDR2 YFSETQ. The CDR3 loop spans 14 amino acids. CDR3 residues: CASSTRTGGEKLFF. In DNA, the CDR3 is TGCGCCAGCAGCACCAGGACAGGGGGTGAAAAACTGTTTTTT.